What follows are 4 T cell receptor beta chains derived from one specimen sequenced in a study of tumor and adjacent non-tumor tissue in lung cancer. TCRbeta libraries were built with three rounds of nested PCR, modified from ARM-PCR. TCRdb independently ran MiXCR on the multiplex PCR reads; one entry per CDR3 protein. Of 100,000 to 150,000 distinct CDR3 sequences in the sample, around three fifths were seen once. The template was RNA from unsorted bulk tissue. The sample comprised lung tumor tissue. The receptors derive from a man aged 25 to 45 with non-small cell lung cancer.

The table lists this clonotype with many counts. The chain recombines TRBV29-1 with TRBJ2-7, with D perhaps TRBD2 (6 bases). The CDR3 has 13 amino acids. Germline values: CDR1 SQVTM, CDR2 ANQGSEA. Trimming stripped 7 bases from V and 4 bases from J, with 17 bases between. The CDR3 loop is CSAWGGVGYEQYF. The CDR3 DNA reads TGCAGCGCATGGGGAGGAGTTGGATACGAGCAGTACTTC.

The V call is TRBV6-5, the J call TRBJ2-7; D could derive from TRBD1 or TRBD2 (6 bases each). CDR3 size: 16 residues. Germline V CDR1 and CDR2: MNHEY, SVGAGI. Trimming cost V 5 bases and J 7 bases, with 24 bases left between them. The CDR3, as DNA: TGTGCCAGCAGTACCCCTGGCGGGACATGGGCGGGGGAGCAGTACTTC. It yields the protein CASSTPGGTWAGEQYF.

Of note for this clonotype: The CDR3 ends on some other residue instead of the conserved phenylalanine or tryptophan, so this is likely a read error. The CDR3 sequence: CASSQDWRTPNKPQHY. The CDR3 bases are TGCGCCAGCAGCCAAGATTGGAGGACACCCAATAAGCCCCAGCATTAT. This chain connects TRBV4-3 to TRBJ1-5; maybe TRBD1 (5 bases). CDR3 length: 16 residues. Germline V gives CDR1 LGHNA, CDR2 YSLEER.

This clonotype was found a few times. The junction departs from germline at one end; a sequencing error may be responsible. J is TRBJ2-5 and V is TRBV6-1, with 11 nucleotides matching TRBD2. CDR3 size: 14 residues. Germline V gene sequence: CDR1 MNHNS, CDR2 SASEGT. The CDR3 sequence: CANSILAGEETQYF. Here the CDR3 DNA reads TGTGCCAACAGTATACTAGCGGGAGAAGAGACCCAGTACTTC.